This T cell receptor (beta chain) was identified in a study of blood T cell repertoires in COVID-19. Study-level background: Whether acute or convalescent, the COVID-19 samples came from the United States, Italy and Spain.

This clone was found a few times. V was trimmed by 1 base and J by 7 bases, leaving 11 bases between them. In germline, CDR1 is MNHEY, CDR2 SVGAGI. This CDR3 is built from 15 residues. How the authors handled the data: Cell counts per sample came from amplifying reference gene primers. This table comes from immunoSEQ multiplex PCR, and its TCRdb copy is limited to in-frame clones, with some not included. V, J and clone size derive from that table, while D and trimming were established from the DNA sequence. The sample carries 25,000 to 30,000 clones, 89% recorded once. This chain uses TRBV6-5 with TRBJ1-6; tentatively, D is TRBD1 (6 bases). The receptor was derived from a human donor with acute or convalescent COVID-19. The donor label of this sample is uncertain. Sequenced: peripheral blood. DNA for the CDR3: TGTGCCAGCAGTTACTTGGGGACAAGGAATTCACCCCTCCACTTT. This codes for CASSYLGTRNSPLHF.